Listed here are 15 T cell receptor beta chains from one sample, sequenced in a study of T cells in Graves' hyperthyroidism and ophthalmopathy. Amplification yielded TCR beta CDR3 regions, with RNA transcripts as the source. The primer set for the first-round RT-PCR of the TCR CDR3 was HTBI. TCRdb itself ran the multiplex PCR reads through MiXCR, one entry per CDR3 protein. In the table there are 350,000 or so distinct CDR3 sequences, 15% to 20% of which are singletons. The sample was blood. Source of these receptors: a woman between 35 and 50 years old with Graves' ophthalmopathy.

This clonotype was seen repeatedly, ten times or more. The chain is built from TRBV6-1 and TRBJ2-5; tentative D call: TRBD2 (5 bases). Germline V lookup: CDR1 MNHNS, CDR2 SASEGT. Trimming left V 2 bases short and J 5 bases short, with 15 bases between. The CDR3 covers 15 residues. The CDR3 reads CASSELSGGGETQYF. The CDR3 nucleotides are TGTGCCAGCAGTGAATTAAGCGGAGGCGGGGAGACCCAGTACTTC.

This clonotype was observed many times. The V and J genes are TRBV12-3 or TRBV12-4 and TRBJ2-2; no clear D. V gave up 10 bases and J gave up 3 bases, with 12 bases separating them. This CDR3 is built from 13 residues. This CDR3 is CATTGPHTGELFF. DNA of the CDR3: TGTGCCACCACGGGCCCTCACACCGGGGAGCTGTTTTTT.

This clonotype was observed many times. The gene calls are TRBV29-1 and TRBJ2-5, with D unresolved. This CDR3 has 14 residues. Trimming cost V 4 bases and J 3 bases, with 15 bases left between them. CDR1 is SQVTM and CDR2 is ANQGSEA in the germline V gene. DNA of the CDR3: TGCAGCGTTGTGAGTTATAACAGAAAAGAGACCCAGTACTTC. Its translation: CSVVSYNRKETQYF.

This clonotype was found many times. The V call is TRBV15, the J call TRBJ1-2, with 9 bases matching TRBD1. Germline V gene sequence: CDR1 LNHNV, CDR2 YYDKDF (reference sequence). The CDR3 consists of 15 residues. J lost 3 bases, V lost 3 bases, and 5 bases had no gene match. The CDR3 reads CATSRDTGGDYGYTF. DNA of the CDR3: TGTGCCACCAGCAGGGACACAGGGGGCGACTATGGCTACACCTTC.

This clonotype was observed many times. The genes are TRBV11-2 and TRBJ2-7; TRBD2 matches 8 bases. The CDR3 has 13 amino acids. Germline CDR1 and CDR2: SGHAT and FQNNGV. V lost 6 bases to trimming and J lost 2 bases; unmatched junction nucleotides: 3. The CDR3 protein is CASSPGGTYEQYF. In DNA, the CDR3 is TGTGCCAGCAGTCCGGGAGGGACCTACGAGCAGTACTTC.

This clonotype was recorded many times. The chain has TRBV28 and TRBJ1-2; D is perhaps TRBD1 (6 bases). This CDR3 has 15 residues. Per germline, CDR1 MDHEN and CDR2 SYDVKM. Trimming took 6 bases from V and 8 from J, leaving 22 bases between them. In DNA, the CDR3 is TGTGCCAGCAGAGAGTCCGGGGGGCGATATGGAGGCTACACCTTC. It encodes CASRESGGRYGGYTF.

This clonotype appeared many times. This sequence joins TRBV11-2 and TRBJ2-7; 7 nucleotides align to TRBD1. After removal of 7 bases from V and 1 base from J, the junction contained 10 bases not matched to a gene. The CDR3 length is 15 residues. In germline, CDR1 is SGHAT, CDR2 FQNNGV. The CDR3 is CASNPSGTASYEQYF. CDR3 DNA: TGTGCCAGCAACCCATCCGGGACAGCATCCTACGAGCAGTACTTC.

In its sample, this clonotype was seen many times. This CDR3 reads CASSEQGFHSGANVLTF. The CDR3 DNA follows: TGTGCCAGCAGTGAACAGGGGTTCCACTCTGGGGCCAACGTCCTGACTTTC. The chain recombines TRBV6-1 with TRBJ2-6; weak D call: TRBD1 (6 bases). Looked up from germline, CDR1 is MNHNS and CDR2 is SASEGT. The CDR3 extends over 17 amino acids. The germline V and J ends were trimmed by 2 bases and 0 bases, with 11 bases remaining between them.

This chain connects TRBV2 to TRBJ1-2; no firm D call. V lost 5 bases, J lost 6 bases, and 13 bases lay in between. This CDR3 spans 13 amino acids. The V gene's germline CDR1 is SNHLY and CDR2 FYNNEI. The CDR3 DNA is TGTGCCAGCAGTCTGCGTCGTTTGGATGGCTACACCTTC. This codes for CASSLRRLDGYTF.

The rearrangement uses TRBV6-5 and TRBJ1-1; D is uncertain. Deletions cut 0 bases from V and 5 bases from J, with 7 bases between. CDR1 and CDR2 (germline): MNHEY, SVGAGI. The CDR3 consists of 13 residues. The chain's CDR3 is CASSYSIGTEAFF. The CDR3, as DNA: TGTGCCAGCAGTTACTCGATCGGAACTGAAGCTTTCTTT.

This clonotype has ten or more counts. The V gene is TRBV6-1, the J gene TRBJ2-7; the D gene could be TRBD1 or TRBD2 (5 bases each). With 6 bases removed from V and 1 base from J, the gap between germline ends came to 16 bases. The CDR3 extends over 15 amino acids. Germline loops: CDR1 MNHNS, CDR2 SASEGT. Here the CDR3 DNA reads TGTGCCAGCAGCCAGGGACGCAAACGGTCCTACGAGCAGTACTTC. Its protein is CASSQGRKRSYEQYF.

This clonotype was seen at least ten times. The J gene is TRBJ2-2, the V gene TRBV6-1; D possibly corresponds to TRBD2 (5 bases). This CDR3 is built from 16 residues. V was trimmed by 6 bases and J by 0 bases, leaving 14 bases between them. Germline-derived CDR1 and CDR2 are MNHNS and SASEGT. For the CDR3, the DNA is TGTGCCAGCAGGGAGAGCGGAACGACGAACACCGGGGAGCTGTTTTTT. It is translated as CASRESGTTNTGELFF.

In its sample, this clonotype was seen many times. The V gene is TRBV6-2 or TRBV6-3, the J gene TRBJ2-7; D gene ambiguous. The germline V gene has CDR1 MNHEY and CDR2 SVGEGT. The CDR3 runs to 14 residues. V was pared by 0 bases and J by 2 bases, with 8 bases between. The CDR3: CASSYSTVAYEQYF. For the CDR3, the DNA is TGTGCCAGCAGTTACTCGACGGTAGCCTACGAGCAGTACTTC.

This clonotype has only a few counts. The chain employs TRBV29-1 and TRBJ2-7; D remains unclear. Germline CDR1 reads SQVTM; CDR2 reads ANQGSEA. The CDR3 runs to 14 residues. Trimming cost V 3 bases and J 0 bases, with 12 bases left between them. CDR3: CSVEASPGSYEQYF. The CDR3 nucleotides read TGCAGCGTTGAGGCCTCCCCGGGCTCCTACGAGCAGTACTTC.

This clonotype has ten or more counts. This rearrangement joins TRBV27 to TRBJ2-7; tentatively, D is TRBD1 (5 bases). V was trimmed by 9 bases and J by 5 bases, leaving 20 bases between them. Germline V lookup: CDR1 MNHEY, CDR2 SMNVEV (reference sequence). This CDR3 has 14 residues. The CDR3 DNA reads TGTGCCAGTAGTAGCCCAGGGATGGGTGACGAGCAGTACTTC. This codes for CASSSPGMGDEQYF.